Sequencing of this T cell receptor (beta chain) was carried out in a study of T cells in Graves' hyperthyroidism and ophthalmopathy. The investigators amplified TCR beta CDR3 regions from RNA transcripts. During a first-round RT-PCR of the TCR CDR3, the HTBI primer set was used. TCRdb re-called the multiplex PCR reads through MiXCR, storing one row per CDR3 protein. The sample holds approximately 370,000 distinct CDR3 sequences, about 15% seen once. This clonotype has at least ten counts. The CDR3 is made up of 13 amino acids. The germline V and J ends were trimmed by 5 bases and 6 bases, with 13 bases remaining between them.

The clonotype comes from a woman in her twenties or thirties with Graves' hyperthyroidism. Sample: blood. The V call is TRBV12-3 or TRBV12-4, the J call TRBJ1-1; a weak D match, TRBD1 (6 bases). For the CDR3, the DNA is TGTGCCAGCAGTCAAGGGGGAAAAGCTGAAGCTTTCTTT. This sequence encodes CASSQGGKAEAFF.